Here is one T cell receptor beta chain with its context. This CDR3 is 16 amino acids long. CDR1 and CDR2 from the germline V gene are LGHDT and YNNKEL (reference sequence). The ends were cut back, 6 bases at V and 0 bases at J, with 18 bases in the middle. The data are from a study of blood T cell repertoires in COVID-19. As for the study in general: Italy, Spain and the United States were the sources of the convalescent and acute COVID-19 samples. In each case, the material was cDNA or gDNA derived from T cells, B-cell-depleted T cells, or PBMCs.

Methods used by the authors: From reference gene primer amplification, estimates of nucleated cell counts were derived. Sequencing used immunoSEQ multiplex PCR; TCRdb keeps in-frame clones, though not all of them. V and J calls and clone size are as listed in that table; D and trimming were resolved from the DNA. The sample holds approximately 82,000 clones, 80% to 90% seen once. V usage is TRBV3-1 (or the pseudogene TRBV3-2) and J usage is TRBJ2-7; no reliable D call. Sequenced material: peripheral blood. The receptor was derived from a woman aged 60 to 75 with acute or convalescent COVID-19. The CDR3, as DNA: TGTGCCAGCAGGCCCCTGAGGAACTCCCTCTCCTACGAGCAGTACTTC. Amino acids: CASRPLRNSLSYEQYF.